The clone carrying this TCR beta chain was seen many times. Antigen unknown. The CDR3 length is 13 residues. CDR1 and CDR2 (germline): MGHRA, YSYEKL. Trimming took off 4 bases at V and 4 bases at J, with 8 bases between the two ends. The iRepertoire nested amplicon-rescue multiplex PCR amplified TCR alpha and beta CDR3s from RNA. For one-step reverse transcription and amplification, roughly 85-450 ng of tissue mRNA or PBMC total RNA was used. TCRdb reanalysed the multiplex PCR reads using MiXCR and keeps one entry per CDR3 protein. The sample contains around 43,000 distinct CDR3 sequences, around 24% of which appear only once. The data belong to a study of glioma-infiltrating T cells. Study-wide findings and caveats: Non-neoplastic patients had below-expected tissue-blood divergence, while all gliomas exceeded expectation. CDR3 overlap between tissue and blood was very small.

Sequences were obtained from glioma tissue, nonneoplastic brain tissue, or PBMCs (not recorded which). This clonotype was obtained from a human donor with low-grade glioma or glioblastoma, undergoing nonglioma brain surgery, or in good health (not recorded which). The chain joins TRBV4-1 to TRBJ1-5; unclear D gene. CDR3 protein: CASSRTPNQPQHF. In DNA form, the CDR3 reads TGCGCCAGCAGCCGTACCCCGAATCAGCCCCAGCATTTT.